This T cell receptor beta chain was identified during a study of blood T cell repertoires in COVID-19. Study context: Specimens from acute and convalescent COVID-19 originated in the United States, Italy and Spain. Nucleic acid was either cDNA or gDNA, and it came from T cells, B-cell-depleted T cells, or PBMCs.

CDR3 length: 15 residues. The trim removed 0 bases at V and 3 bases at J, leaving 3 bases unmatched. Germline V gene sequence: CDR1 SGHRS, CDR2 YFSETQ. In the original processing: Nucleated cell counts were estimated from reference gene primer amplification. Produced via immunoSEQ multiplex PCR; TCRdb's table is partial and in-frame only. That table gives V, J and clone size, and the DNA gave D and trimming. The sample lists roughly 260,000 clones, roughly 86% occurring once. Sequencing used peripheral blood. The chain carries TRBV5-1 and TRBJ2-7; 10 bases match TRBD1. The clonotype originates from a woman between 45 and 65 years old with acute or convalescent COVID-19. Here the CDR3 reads CASSLGQGAFYEQYF. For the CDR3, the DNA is TGCGCCAGCAGCTTGGGACAGGGGGCTTTCTACGAGCAGTACTTC.